A selection of T cell receptor beta chains follows, all from one sample in a study of cytomegalovirus exposure and HLA in healthy donors. Measured with immunoSEQ multiplex PCR; TCRdb has only the in-frame clones, and not every one. Altogether under 200,000 clones are present, 60% to 80% being singletons, with the ten largest covering roughly 5%. Sequencing input: PBMCs. These receptors were obtained from a male donor in good health and CMV-seronegative. CDR3s include the opening cysteine and the closing phenylalanine or tryptophan. Fields, in order: J gene, D gene, clone size, V gene, CDR3 protein, CDR3 DNA. D genes are given only for firm matches. Clone size appears in some rows only: once, few, many, or a class for an expanded clone.

TRBJ1-1,.,.,TRBV27,CASRPGAIETAEAFF,TGTGCCAGCAGACCTGGAGCTATTGAAACGGCTGAAGCTTTCTTT
TRBJ2-2,TRBD1,.,TRBV28,CASSLGTASSAGELFF,TGTGCCAGCAGCCTCGGGACAGCCTCATCCGCCGGGGAGCTGTTTTTT
TRBJ1-2,.,.,TRBV5-1,CASSLEEGGYGYTF,TGCGCCAGCAGCTTGGAGGAGGGTGGCTATGGCTACACCTTC
TRBJ2-5,.,.,TRBV28,CASSLAGSVETQYF,TGTGCCAGCAGTTTGGCGGGGAGTGTCGAGACCCAGTACTTC
TRBJ2-1,.,.,TRBV29-1,CSVITGVHNEQFF,TGCAGCGTTATAACGGGAGTACACAATGAGCAGTTCTTC
TRBJ2-1,TRBD2,.,TRBV7-3,CASSLSPSGSGKQFF,TGTGCCAGCAGCTTAAGCCCTAGCGGGAGTGGTAAGCAGTTCTTC
TRBJ2-1,TRBD1,.,TRBV6-1,CASSALGGAANEQFF,TGTGCCAGCAGTGCGCTAGGGGGCGCGGCAAATGAGCAGTTCTTC
TRBJ2-2,.,.,TRBV7-9,CASSLAQSNTGELFF,TGTGCCAGCAGCTTAGCTCAGTCGAACACCGGGGAGCTGTTTTTT
TRBJ2-7,.,.,TRBV4-1,CASSQDGLSSYEQYF,TGCGCCAGCAGCCAAGACGGGTTGAGCTCCTACGAGCAGTACTTC
TRBJ2-1,TRBD1,once,TRBV5-8,CASSTRTGGREQFF,TGTGCCAGCAGCACCCGGACAGGGGGTCGGGAGCAGTTCTTC
TRBJ2-3,TRBD2,.,TRBV6-1,CASRENTSGRNTQYF,TGTGCCAGCAGAGAGAATACTAGCGGGAGGAATACGCAGTATTTT
TRBJ2-7,.,.,TRBV7-8,CASSPGESYEQYF,TGTGCCAGCAGCCCTGGGGAGAGCTACGAGCAGTACTTC
TRBJ1-1,.,.,TRBV28,CASSFGGTEAFF,TGTGCCAGCAGTTTCGGAGGCACTGAAGCTTTCTTT
TRBJ2-1,.,.,TRBV5-6,CASSLRVLANNEQFF,TGTGCCAGCAGTCTTAGGGTACTAGCCAACAATGAGCAGTTCTTC
TRBJ2-3,TRBD2,.,TRBV18,CASSPQGLAGQGTQYF,TGTGCCAGCTCACCACAGGGACTAGCGGGACAAGGTACGCAGTATTTT
TRBJ2-4,.,once,TRBV5-8,CASSFRGAPAKNIQYF,TGTGCCAGCAGCTTTCGGGGGGCTCCAGCCAAAAACATTCAGTACTTC
TRBJ1-5,.,.,TRBV6-5,CASSKDRRNQPQHF,TGTGCCAGCAGCAAAGACAGGCGCAATCAGCCCCAGCATTTT
TRBJ2-2,TRBD1,.,TRBV7-6,CASSLFQGVVTGELFF,TGTGCCAGCAGCTTGTTCCAGGGGGTGGTCACCGGGGAGCTGTTTTTT
TRBJ1-1,TRBD1,.,TRBV27,CASNTGGLNTEAFF,TGTGCCAGCAACACAGGGGGCCTGAACACTGAAGCTTTCTTT
TRBJ2-3,.,.,TRBV7-9,CASSPTQGQYF,TGTGCCAGCAGCCCCACCCAGGGGCAGTATTTT
TRBJ1-1,.,.,TRBV27,CASSEGPGGSTEAFF,TGTGCCAGCAGCGAAGGGCCAGGAGGGAGCACTGAAGCTTTCTTT
TRBJ2-3,.,.,TRBV5-1,CASSSGDPDNTQYF,TGCGCCAGCAGCTCCGGAGACCCGGACAATACGCAGTATTTT
TRBJ1-2,.,once,TRBV4-1,CASSQEVTGSYGYTF,TGCGCCAGCAGCCAAGAAGTCACAGGAAGCTATGGCTACACCTTC
TRBJ2-2,.,.,TRBV25-1,CASSDQGELFF,TGTGCCAGCAGTGACCAAGGGGAGCTGTTTTTT
TRBJ2-5,.,.,TRBV7-8,CASSPGGDQETQYF,TGTGCCAGCAGCCCAGGAGGGGACCAAGAGACCCAGTACTTC
TRBJ1-2,TRBD1,.,TRBV7-9,CASSLRQGAEYGYTF,TGTGCCAGCAGCTTGAGACAGGGGGCAGAGTATGGCTACACCTTC
TRBJ2-1,.,.,TRBV6-5,CASSYRPYNEQFF,TGTGCCAGCTCCTACAGGCCCTACAATGAGCAGTTCTTC
TRBJ1-2,TRBD1,.,TRBV5-1,CASSLTPTGDYGYTF,TGCGCCAGCAGCTTGACTCCGACAGGGGACTATGGCTACACCTTC
TRBJ2-7,TRBD1,.,TRBV27,CASSFPIGQGVYEQYF,TGTGCCAGCAGTTTCCCTATAGGACAGGGAGTTTACGAGCAGTACTTC
TRBJ2-7,.,.,TRBV7-9,CASSLEETDTNF,TGTGCCAGCAGCTTAGAGGAGACGGACACCAACTTC
TRBJ2-7,.,.,TRBV5-6,CASSLGTAKAYEQYF,TGTGCCAGCAGCCTAGGGACTGCCAAGGCCTACGAGCAGTACTTC
TRBJ2-2,.,.,TRBV10-3,CAILRGGNTGELFF,TGTGCCATCCTTAGGGGTGGGAACACCGGGGAGCTGTTTTTT
TRBJ2-5,.,.,TRBV7-8,CASSLVGETQYF,TGTGCCAGCAGCTTAGTCGGGGAGACCCAGTACTTC
TRBJ2-7,TRBD1,few,TRBV27,CASSLMGGGQGPLSSYEQYF,TGTGCCAGCAGTTTAATGGGTGGGGGACAGGGGCCGCTTAGCTCCTACGAGCAGTACTTC
TRBJ1-5,TRBD1,.,TRBV28,CASSPGQGPQPQHF,TGTGCCAGCAGCCCGGGACAGGGCCCTCAGCCCCAGCATTTT
TRBJ1-5,TRBD1,.,TRBV30,CAWSLQGEWGNQPQHF,TGTGCCTGGAGTCTCCAGGGGGAGTGGGGTAATCAGCCCCAGCATTTT
TRBJ1-5,.,once,TRBV4-1,CASNQEPSAGYSNQPQHF,TGCGCCAGCAACCAAGAGCCTTCGGCAGGGTATAGCAATCAGCCCCAGCATTTT
TRBJ2-5,.,.,TRBV2,CASSQGMGETQYF,TGTGCCAGCTCTCAGGGGATGGGAGAGACCCAGTACTTC
TRBJ1-1,TRBD1,.,TRBV10-3,CAISAGQEAFF,TGTGCCATCAGCGCGGGACAGGAAGCTTTCTTT
TRBJ2-7,TRBD1,.,TRBV6-4,CASRTGGPHSYEQYF,TGTGCCAGCAGGACAGGGGGCCCTCACTCCTACGAGCAGTACTTC
TRBJ1-2,.,few,TRBV5-1,CASSLGQNYGYTF,TGCGCCAGCAGCTTGGGACAGAACTATGGCTACACCTTC
TRBJ2-6,TRBD1,.,TRBV4-2,CASSQDWTGSGANVLTF,TGTGCCAGCAGCCAAGATTGGACAGGCTCTGGGGCCAACGTCCTGACTTTC
TRBJ1-3,.,.,TRBV13,CASSPRPGNTIYF,TGTGCCAGCAGCCCGCGTCCCGGAAACACCATATATTTT
TRBJ2-1,.,once,TRBV4-2,CASSQLGVTDEQFF,TGTGCCAGCAGCCAGCTCGGGGTTACCGACGAGCAGTTCTTC
TRBJ2-2,.,.,TRBV11-2,CASSFTGYSNTGELFF,TGTGCCAGCAGCTTTACGGGATACTCGAACACCGGGGAGCTGTTTTTT
TRBJ1-6,TRBD1,.,TRBV14,CASSQTGGSPLHF,TGTGCCAGCAGCCAAACAGGGGGTTCACCCCTCCACTTT
TRBJ2-7,.,.,TRBV19,CASSWGGVVNEQYF,TGTGCCAGTAGCTGGGGCGGCGTTGTTAACGAGCAGTACTTC
TRBJ1-1,.,.,TRBV5-6,CASSPWTVSVPEAFF,TGTGCCAGCAGCCCCTGGACAGTATCGGTTCCTGAAGCTTTCTTT
TRBJ1-1,.,.,TRBV12-5,CASGLASGGDTEAFF,TGTGCTAGTGGTTTGGCATCCGGGGGAGACACTGAAGCTTTCTTT
TRBJ2-1,TRBD2,.,TRBV9,CASSVSGRASIEQFF,TGTGCCAGCAGCGTAAGCGGGAGGGCCTCGATTGAGCAGTTCTTC
TRBJ1-3,.,few,TRBV12-5,CASGSGLISGNTIYF,TGTGCTAGTGGTTCGGGACTGATCTCTGGAAACACCATATATTTT
TRBJ1-1,.,.,TRBV20-1,CSANSNTEAFF,TGCAGTGCTAACAGCAACACTGAAGCTTTCTTT
TRBJ1-2,TRBD1,.,TRBV7-2,CASSLATGQGDYGYTF,TGTGCCAGCAGCTTAGCAACGGGACAGGGGGACTATGGCTACACCTTC
TRBJ2-7,.,.,TRBV5-4,CASSLGRSEQYF,TGTGCCAGCAGCTTAGGTCGGAGCGAGCAGTACTTC
TRBJ1-2,TRBD1,few,TRBV18,CASSPEGRGRAGGYTF,TGTGCCAGCTCACCGGAAGGCAGGGGGCGAGCGGGAGGCTACACCTTC
TRBJ2-7,TRBD1,.,TRBV6-1,CASSEPSAGTVSSYEQYF,TGTGCCAGCAGTGAACCGTCCGCCGGGACAGTTAGCTCCTACGAGCAGTACTTC
TRBJ2-7,TRBD2,.,TRBV6-5,CASSRGREGYEQYF,TGTGCCAGCAGCCGAGGGAGGGAGGGATACGAGCAGTACTTC
TRBJ2-7,.,.,TRBV2,CASSVYEQYF,TGTGCCAGCAGTGTGTACGAGCAGTACTTC
TRBJ1-5,.,few,TRBV28,CASSSSGNREGDQPQHF,TGTGCCAGCAGTTCGAGTGGAAACAGGGAAGGAGATCAGCCCCAGCATTTT
TRBJ1-1,.,.,TRBV5-4,CASSLGSGTEAFF,TGTGCCAGCAGCTTGGGGTCGGGCACTGAAGCTTTCTTT